This T cell receptor (beta chain) was recorded in a study of cytotoxic CD8 clonotypes in ibrutinib-treated CLL. The sequencing depth, 1 in 200,000 to 1 in 1 million T cells, was the target. Only in-frame clones appear in the TCRdb table, and some are missing; sequencing was by immunoSEQ multiplex PCR. Found here are a few hundred thousand clones, roughly 80% of them singletons; the top ten hold under 8.5%. This sequence originates from a human donor with chronic lymphocytic leukemia. Sequencing was performed on PBMCs, taken before ibrutinib treatment.

The CDR3 region has the DNA TGTGCTAGTGGTTTGGTCCTTGGGACAGATCGGACCACCGGGGAGCTGTTTTTT. This codes for CASGLVLGTDRTTGELFF. The chain uses TRBV12-5 and TRBJ2-2; 7 bases align to TRBD1. The CDR3 is made up of 18 amino acids. From germline, CDR1 is LGHNT and CDR2 FRNRAP. With 0 bases clipped from V and 4 bases from J, the junction kept 11 bases outside the gene matches. The whole variable domain, filled in from reference TRBV12-5 and TRBJ2-2, reads DARVTQTPRHKVTEMGQEVTMRCQPILGHNTVFWYRQTMMQGLELLAYFRNRAPLDDSGMPKDRFSAEMPDATLATLKIQPSEPRDSAVYFCASGLVLGTDRTTGELFFGEGSRLTVL.